The subject of this entry is one T cell receptor (beta chain). A second PCR of 7 to 11 cycles used a sample-barcoded 5' primer and a J-beta primer mix. Using its own MiXCR run on the 5' RACE reads, TCRdb lists one record per CDR3 protein. The table shows hundreds of thousands of distinct CDR3 sequences, with approximately 52% occurring only once. The sample belongs to a study of blood T cells in healthy people across ages. CDR1 is SGDLS and CDR2 is YYNGEE in the germline V gene. The CDR3 has 17 amino acids. The V gene end was trimmed by 3 bases and the J gene end by 3 bases; junction bases not matched to a gene: 5.

The sample taken for sequencing was blood. This sequence was found in a man aged 55 to 70 in good health. The chain joins TRBV9 to TRBJ2-6, with TRBD1 matching over 11 bases. CDR3 sequence: CASSESDRGHGANVLTF. The DNA of the CDR3 is TGTGCCAGCAGCGAATCGGACAGGGGGCATGGGGCCAACGTCCTGACTTTC.